This T cell receptor beta chain originates from a study of OX40 agonist ivuxolimab in advanced cancers. This CDR3 is 15 amino acids long. Trimming took off 2 bases at V and 2 bases at J, with 13 bases between the two ends. Germline V gene lookup returns CDR1 KGHSH and CDR2 LQKENI. Method: immunoSEQ multiplex PCR; TCRdb's copy keeps in-frame clones and lacks some. The table records some 81,000 clones, 65% to 90% of them present only once. Samples were taken at baseline and on day 1 of cycles 4 and 7. This rearrangement joins TRBV18 to TRBJ2-7, with D tentatively TRBD1 (7 bases). The input for sequencing was CD4+ or CD8+ T cells sorted from blood, taken in a trial of the OX40 agonist ivuxolimab. The TCR originated in an adult with an advanced solid tumor such as melanoma, head and neck, liver or kidney cancer. CDR3 residues: CASSPGGTAAYEQYF. The CDR3 DNA is TGTGCCAGCTCACCAGGGGGGACAGCCGCCTACGAGCAGTACTTC.